This T cell receptor (beta chain) was identified during a study of blood T cell repertoires in COVID-19. In its sample, this clone was seen a few times. Original data processing: It was from reference gene primer amplification that nucleated cell counts were estimated. Profiling relied on immunoSEQ multiplex PCR, and the TCRdb table lists in-frame clones only, not all of them. V, J and clone size are taken as reported in that table, and D and trimming were inferred from the DNA itself. The profile covers a few hundred thousand clones, with roughly 90% appearing a single time and less than 20% taken by the ten largest. The CDR3 extends over 17 amino acids. Germline CDR1 reads KGHDR; CDR2 reads SFDVKD. V lost 3 bases and J lost 4; bases outside the gene matches: 9. Recovered status in Cohort 3 required two negative PCRs, clearance, or symptom resolution.

This chain links TRBV24-1 with TRBJ2-2; 8 nucleotides agree with TRBD1. The specimen was PBMCs or T cells enriched from blood (not recorded which). The receptor's source is a woman aged 25-40 years who had recovered from COVID-19. CDR3 residues: CATSDHPGGTGTGELFF. The CDR3 DNA reads as TGTGCCACCAGTGATCACCCAGGGGGCACGGGCACCGGGGAGCTGTTTTTT.